Shown below are 18 T cell receptor beta chains from a single sample sequenced in a study of blood T cells in healthy people across ages. A second PCR, run for about 6 to 12 cycles, used a sample-barcoded 5' primer plus a J-beta primer mix. A single record per CDR3 protein comes from TCRdb applying MiXCR to the 5' RACE reads. Seen here are 1.5 million or so distinct CDR3 sequences, approximately 40% observed once, and the top ten hold under 8%. Sequencing was carried out using blood. These receptors came from a woman under 30 in good health.

This clonotype was seen more than once but under ten times. This rearrangement joins TRBV5-5 to TRBJ2-7; D may be TRBD1 or TRBD2 (5 bases each). CDR1 and CDR2 from the germline V gene are SGHKS and YYEKEE (reference sequence). V shed 2 bases and J shed 2 bases, with 14 bases lying between them. This CDR3 is built from 15 residues. Here the CDR3 DNA reads TGTGCCAGCAGCTTAGATGGTGGGGGAACCTACGAGCAGTACTTC. Its translation is CASSLDGGGTYEQYF.

Many counts were recorded for this clonotype. This chain links TRBV10-3 with TRBJ2-1; maybe TRBD2 (5 bases). The germline V and J ends were trimmed by 5 bases and 13 bases, with 15 bases remaining between them. Germline loops: CDR1 ENHRY, CDR2 SYGVKD. The CDR3 covers 12 residues. CDR3 sequence reads: CAISSLSEIQFF. CDR3 nucleotide sequence: TGTGCCATCAGTTCACTTAGCGAGATTCAGTTCTTC.

The V and J genes are TRBV28 and TRBJ1-5; no clear D gene. With 2 bases removed from V and 8 bases from J, the gap between germline ends came to 1 base. The germline CDR1 and CDR2 sequences are MDHEN and SYDVKM. The CDR3 is made up of 10 amino acids. CDR3 sequence reads: CASSLKPQHF. The DNA of the CDR3 is TGTGCCAGCAGTTTAAAGCCCCAGCATTTT.

This clonotype was seen a handful of times. The chain links TRBV5-1 to TRBJ2-1; D uncertain. Germline V gene data show CDR1 as SGHRS and CDR2 as YFSETQ. Trimming took off 0 bases at V and 4 bases at J, with 11 bases between the two ends. This CDR3 contains 15 residues. For the CDR3, the DNA is TGCGCCAGCAGCTTGGAGGCCGGCCATTACAATGAGCAGTTCTTC. It codes for CASSLEAGHYNEQFF.

The CDR3 DNA follows: TGCGCCAGCAGCTGGGACGGGACAGGGGGTATCTATGGCTACACCTTC. Translating gives CASSWDGTGGIYGYTF. The chain links TRBV5-1 to TRBJ1-2; 11 bases map to TRBD1. CDR3 length: 16 residues. Germline CDR1 and CDR2: SGHRS and YFSETQ. Germline trimming cut 3 bases from V and 4 bases from J; bases unmatched to any gene: 8.

This rearrangement joins TRBV9 to TRBJ2-5; D is perhaps TRBD2 (5 bases). In germline, CDR1 is SGDLS, CDR2 YYNGEE. The V and J ends lost 1 base and 5 bases respectively, with 9 bases between them. The length of the CDR3 is 13 residues. Written as DNA, the CDR3 is TGTGCCAGCAGCGTAACGGGGAAGGAGACCCAGTACTTC. Its protein is CASSVTGKETQYF.

This clonotype is a singleton in its sample. The chain joins TRBV3-1 to TRBJ2-5; TRBD2 matches at 11 bases. The CDR3 contains 18 residues. CDR1 is LGHDT, CDR2 YNNKEL, per germline (reference sequence). J gave up 3 bases and V 3 bases, and 12 bases lay outside the gene matches. This CDR3 reads CASSHWGTSGRGKETQYF. The CDR3 DNA is TGTGCCAGCAGCCACTGGGGGACTAGCGGCAGGGGTAAAGAGACCCAGTACTTC.

A few counts support this clonotype. The V and J genes are TRBV11-2 and TRBJ2-1; TRBD1 agrees at 10 bases. CDR3 length equals 15 residues. The trim removed 6 bases at V and 8 bases at J, leaving 10 bases unmatched. Germline-derived CDR1 and CDR2 are SGHAT and FQNNGV. DNA for the CDR3: TGTGCCAGCAGTTTATGGGGACAGGGGATGTATGAGCAGTTCTTC. Translated, it gives CASSLWGQGMYEQFF.

The V call is TRBV2, the J call TRBJ2-4, with a tentative D call TRBD1 (5 bases). Germline V lookup: CDR1 SNHLY, CDR2 FYNNEI. The V and J ends lost 7 bases and 0 bases respectively, with 10 bases between them. The CDR3 sequence is 14 residues long. Here the CDR3 DNA reads TGTGCCAGCAACCCAGGGCCAGCCAAAAACATTCAGTACTTC. Its translation: CASNPGPAKNIQYF.

V and J are TRBV24-1 and TRBJ2-5; possibly TRBD1 for D (6 bases). Trimming left V 5 bases short and J 9 bases short, with 12 bases between. There are 12 residues in the CDR3. Germline-derived CDR1 and CDR2 are KGHDR and SFDVKD. CDR3 sequence reads: CATSAPGQPQYF. The CDR3, as DNA: TGTGCCACCAGTGCCCCTGGACAGCCCCAGTACTTC.

This rearrangement joins TRBV20-1 to TRBJ2-1; TRBD2 agrees at 8 bases. Germline V CDR1 and CDR2: DFQATT, SNEGSKA (reference sequence). This CDR3 contains 12 residues. V trimming: 6 bases; J trimming: 6 bases; junction bases outside the gene matches: 4. This CDR3 reads CSAPSGSNEQFF. CDR3 nucleotide sequence: TGCAGTGCCCCGAGCGGGAGCAATGAGCAGTTCTTC.

The V gene is TRBV6-1, the J gene TRBJ1-1; D is unresolved. The CDR3 extends over 14 amino acids. Germline values: CDR1 MNHNS, CDR2 SASEGT. Trimming cost V 3 bases and J 8 bases, with 16 bases left between them. The DNA for the CDR3 is TGTGCCAGCAGTGACTACTCTTCAGCGGCAGAAGCTTTCTTT. Its protein is CASSDYSSAAEAFF.

About this clonotype itself: A read error may produce the germline difference seen at one junction end. The V and J genes are TRBV20-1 and TRBJ2-1; TRBD2 aligns across 9 bases. The CDR3 loop spans 14 amino acids. Germline V lookup: CDR1 DFQATT, CDR2 SNEGSKA (reference sequence). The CDR3 is CSARAGGHYNEQFF. Here the CDR3 DNA reads TGCAGTGCCAGAGCGGGAGGTCACTACAATGAGCAGTTCTTC.

This chain uses TRBV12-3 or TRBV12-4 with TRBJ1-1; 9 bases are shared with TRBD1. This CDR3 contains 16 residues. The trim removed 1 base at V and 5 bases at J, leaving 8 bases unmatched. The CDR3 sequence is CASSLGGTGLGTEAFF. Here the CDR3 DNA reads TGTGCCAGCAGTTTAGGTGGGACAGGGTTGGGGACTGAAGCTTTCTTT.

This rearrangement joins TRBV27 to TRBJ1-1; D possibly corresponds to TRBD1 (5 bases). Per the germline V gene, CDR1 is MNHEY and CDR2 is SMNVEV (reference sequence). This CDR3 is built from 13 residues. V lost 6 bases and J 4 bases, leaving 12 bases between the germline ends. The CDR3 sequence is CASSGTPVTEAFF. In DNA, the CDR3 is TGTGCCAGCAGCGGGACCCCCGTCACTGAAGCTTTCTTT.

This clonotype occurred a few times. This chain links TRBV12-3 or TRBV12-4 with TRBJ2-7; TRBD1 matches 8 bases. There are 15 residues in the CDR3. Unmatched junction bases numbered 6, after V lost 5 bases and J lost 0 bases. DNA of the CDR3: TGTGCCAGCAGTCCAGGGGGCCCCAGCTCCTACGAGCAGTACTTC. Translation: CASSPGGPSSYEQYF.

V usage is TRBV6-1 and J usage is TRBJ2-3, with TRBD1 matching 8 bases. The CDR3 sequence is 14 residues long. V lost 10 bases and J lost 4; bases outside the gene matches: 10. The V gene's germline CDR1 is MNHNS and CDR2 SASEGT. CDR3 sequence (DNA): TGTGCCATCCAACGGGACAGGCGGGCAGATACGCAGTATTTT. Encoded protein: CAIQRDRRADTQYF.

The chain recombines TRBV6-6 with TRBJ1-1; D call uncertain. From germline, CDR1 is MNHNY and CDR2 SVGAGI (reference sequence). The CDR3 is 14 residues long. V was clipped by 4 bases and J by 1 base, with 10 bases between them. As DNA, the CDR3 is TGTGCCAGCAGTTTGACGGCGGCGAACACTGAAGCTTTCTTT. Translated: CASSLTAANTEAFF.